A selection of T cell receptor beta chains follows, all from one sample in a study of blood T cell repertoires in COVID-19. Only in-frame clones appear in the TCRdb table, and some are missing; sequencing was by immunoSEQ multiplex PCR. The top ten hold about 7% of the sample, which has roughly 170,000 clones, less than 85% seen once. Input material: peripheral blood. The receptors derive from a human donor in a cohort sampled during active COVID-19. CDR3s include the opening cysteine and the closing phenylalanine or tryptophan. D genes are given only for firm matches. Where a row states a size, it is once, few, many or the class of an expanded clone; other rows omit it.

V	size	D	J	CDR3	DNA
TRBV5-6	-	-	TRBJ1-5	CASSYTGSIQPQHF	TGTGCCAGCAGCTATACAGGGAGCATTCAGCCCCAGCATTTT
TRBV7-9	-	-	TRBJ1-5	CASSLDTYQPQHF	TGTGCCAGCAGCTTAGACACCTATCAGCCCCAGCATTTT
TRBV19	-	-	TRBJ1-5	CASSISENSNQPQHF	TGTGCCAGTAGTATCTCCGAGAATAGCAATCAGCCCCAGCATTTT
TRBV5-1	-	TRBD2	TRBJ2-3	CASSPGTSGGALDTQYF	TGCGCCAGCAGCCCGGGGACTAGCGGGGGGGCTTTGGATACGCAGTATTTT
TRBV5-1	-	TRBD2	TRBJ2-2	CASSMTSGDAGELFF	TGCGCCAGCAGCATGACTAGCGGGGACGCCGGGGAGCTGTTTTTT
TRBV7-9	-	-	TRBJ1-1	CASSFISNTEAFF	TGTGCCAGCAGCTTTATTTCGAACACTGAAGCTTTCTTT
TRBV18	-	-	TRBJ2-1	CASSPIGYNEQFF	TGTGCCAGCTCACCAATCGGCTACAATGAGCAGTTCTTC
TRBV16	-	-	TRBJ1-2	CASSQRGVQTNYGYTF	TGTGCCAGCAGCCAACGCGGGGTGCAGACTAACTATGGCTACACCTTC
TRBV5-1	-	-	TRBJ2-7	CASSLQGGTYEQYF	TGCGCCAGCAGCTTGCAGGGTGGAACCTACGAGCAGTACTTC
TRBV14	-	TRBD1	TRBJ2-6	CASSQQTGGTGANVLTF	TGTGCCAGCAGCCAACAGACAGGGGGAACTGGGGCCAACGTCCTGACTTTC
TRBV19	-	-	TRBJ1-3	CASSIGLNSGNTIYF	TGTGCCAGTAGTATCGGTCTCAACTCTGGAAACACCATATATTTT
TRBV6-2/TRBV6-3	-	TRBD1	TRBJ2-7	CASSYSGQGTLLYEQYF	TGTGCCAGCAGTTACTCGGGACAGGGGACTCTACTCTACGAGCAGTACTTC
TRBV6-1	-	-	TRBJ1-3	CASSDLGRRVANTIYF	TGTGCCAGCAGTGATTTAGGCAGGCGCGTTGCAAACACCATATATTTT
TRBV6-5	few	-	TRBJ2-7	CASSYSDSSYEQYF	TGTGCCAGCAGTTACTCGGACAGCTCCTACGAGCAGTACTTC
TRBV3-1/TRBV3-2	-	-	TRBJ2-7	CASSLFMAGTYEQYF	TGTGCCAGCAGCCTATTTATGGCAGGGACCTACGAGCAGTACTTC
TRBV6-5	-	TRBD1	TRBJ1-2	CASSTGAPNYGYTF	TGTGCCAGCAGTACAGGGGCTCCTAACTATGGCTACACCTTC
TRBV12-3/TRBV12-4	-	-	TRBJ1-5	CASTTRSQPQHF	TGTGCCAGCACCACTCGAAGCCAGCCCCAGCATTTT
TRBV2	-	-	TRBJ2-1	CASRGGQGLKYNEQFF	TGTGCCAGCAGGGGGGGGCAGGGGTTAAAGTACAATGAGCAGTTCTTC
TRBV25-1	-	-	TRBJ1-5	CASIILLGNQPQHF	TGTGCCAGCATTATCCTTCTTGGCAATCAGCCCCAGCATTTT
TRBV4-1	-	-	TRBJ1-3	CASSQDTRGNTIYF	TGCGCCAGCAGCCAAGATACCCGGGGAAACACCATATATTTT
TRBV9	-	-	TRBJ1-5	CASSVALVGLYSNQPQHF	TGTGCCAGCAGCGTAGCGTTGGTGGGACTCTATAGCAATCAGCCCCAGCATTTT
TRBV19	-	-	TRBJ1-1	CASSIGALEVMNTEAFF	TGTGCCAGTAGTATAGGGGCTTTGGAGGTAATGAACACTGAAGCTTTCTTT
TRBV7-8	once	-	TRBJ2-7	CASTPYLGGSYEQYF	TGTGCCAGCACGCCCTACCTAGGAGGGTCCTACGAGCAGTACTTC
TRBV4-1	-	TRBD2	TRBJ2-1	CASSQRAGANNEQFF	TGCGCCAGCAGCCAACGAGCGGGGGCAAACAATGAGCAGTTCTTC
TRBV6-5	once	-	TRBJ2-7	CASNLEWTSYEQYF	TGTGCCAGCAATCTCGAATGGACTTCCTACGAGCAGTACTTC
TRBV11-2	few	TRBD1	TRBJ1-6	CASSRDSFQSSYNSPLHF	TGTGCCAGCAGTCGGGACAGCTTTCAAAGCTCCTATAATTCACCCCTCCACTTT
TRBV2	once	TRBD1	TRBJ2-7	CASSEVGQGTYEQYF	TGTGCCAGCAGTGAAGTTGGACAGGGGACCTACGAGCAGTACTTC
TRBV29-1	-	TRBD1	TRBJ1-2	CSVDHSGTGGTFGYTF	TGCAGCGTTGACCACTCCGGGACAGGGGGTACGTTTGGCTACACCTTC
TRBV4-1	once	-	TRBJ2-2	CASSQDKLVGELFF	TGCGCCAGCAGCCAAGATAAACTCGTGGGGGAGCTGTTTTTT
TRBV30	-	-	TRBJ2-7	CAWSRVEKVQYF	TGTGCCTGGTCCAGGGTAGAGAAGGTGCAGTACTTC
TRBV5-5	-	-	TRBJ2-4	CASSFGSRQGNIQYF	TGTGCCAGCAGCTTTGGAAGCAGGCAGGGGAACATTCAGTACTTC
TRBV5-4	-	-	TRBJ2-3	CASSLDGADTQYF	TGTGCCAGCAGCTTGGACGGTGCAGATACGCAGTATTTT
TRBV4-1	-	-	TRBJ2-7	CASSRGEVYEQYF	TGCGCCAGCAGCCGAGGGGAGGTATACGAGCAGTACTTC
TRBV6-6	-	-	TRBJ1-2	CASRHGDNYGYTF	TGTGCCAGCAGGCACGGGGATAACTATGGCTACACCTTC
TRBV12-5	-	-	TRBJ2-1	CASGLFTDRGGYNEQFF	TGTGCTAGTGGCCTATTTACTGACAGGGGAGGGTACAATGAGCAGTTCTTC
TRBV5-1	-	-	TRBJ1-6	CASSLESMVNSPLHF	TGCGCCAGCAGCTTGGAGTCTATGGTCAATTCACCCCTCCACTTT
TRBV6-5	-	-	TRBJ1-1	CASSSPRGANTEAFF	TGTGCCAGCAGTAGCCCCCGTGGGGCTAACACTGAAGCTTTCTTT
TRBV2	-	-	TRBJ2-7	CASSENRENEQYF	TGTGCCAGCAGTGAAAACAGGGAAAACGAGCAGTACTTC
TRBV7-9	-	TRBD1	TRBJ2-7	CASSSSLGTGSYEQYF	TGTGCCAGCAGCTCCTCTTTAGGGACAGGGTCCTACGAGCAGTACTTC
TRBV5-1	-	TRBD1	TRBJ1-1	CASSGTGTGNTEAFF	TGCGCCAGCAGCGGAACCGGGACAGGGAACACTGAAGCTTTCTTT
TRBV18	-	TRBD1	TRBJ2-7	CASSPTGQGITYEQYF	TGTGCCAGCTCACCTACTGGACAGGGGATCACCTACGAGCAGTACTTC
TRBV5-4	-	TRBD2	TRBJ2-7	CASSSGTSGGAGSREQYF	TGTGCCAGCAGCTCCGGGACTAGCGGGGGGGCGGGCTCCCGCGAGCAGTACTTC
TRBV9	-	-	TRBJ1-2	CASSVAYSGTEGYTF	TGTGCCAGCAGCGTAGCTTATTCCGGGACTGAAGGCTACACCTTC
TRBV11-1	-	TRBD1	TRBJ1-1	CASRLGGTGRNTEAFF	TGTGCCAGCAGACTAGGAGGGACAGGGAGGAACACTGAAGCTTTCTTT